This T cell receptor (beta chain) was obtained from a study of T-cell memory formation after mild COVID-19. TCRdb re-called the 5' RACE reads through MiXCR, storing one row per CDR3 protein. This table holds fewer than 250,000 distinct CDR3 sequences, approximately 15% found once. Study-level results: The finding that pre-infection memory included some responding clones suggested that cross-reactive memory joined.

The J segment lost 5 bases and the V segment lost 0 bases, leaving 10 bases of the junction unmatched. Per germline, CDR1 SGHRS and CDR2 YFSETQ. This CDR3 is 17 amino acids long. This clonotype was detected many times. No antigen is known for it. The sequenced sample consisted of PBMCs or a T cell subset sorted from them (not recorded which). This receptor was obtained from an adult woman who had mild COVID-19 (a few samples of this study predate the infection). Cell type and time point are not known. The chain recombines TRBV5-1 with TRBJ2-3; 9 bases align to TRBD2. Here the CDR3 DNA reads TGCGCCAGCAGCTTGGTTGGGACTAGCAACTCGGGAGATACGCAGTATTTT. Protein: CASSLVGTSNSGDTQYF.